These 30 T cell receptor beta chains were sequenced from one sample in a study of cytomegalovirus exposure and HLA in healthy donors. The PCR ran on 60 Vbeta and 13 Jbeta primers. Here immunoSEQ multiplex PCR was the method, and the copy in TCRdb shows in-frame clones only, minus some. The sample lists some 65,000 clones, approximately 75% seen once, with roughly 25% in the top ten. The sample comprised PBMCs. These receptors originate from a man aged 45-65 years in good health and CMV-seropositive.

The rearrangement links TRBV13 to TRBJ2-5, with 9 bases matching TRBD2. The CDR3 has 15 amino acids. Germline V gives CDR1 PRHDT, CDR2 FYEKMQ (reference sequence). V lost 0 bases and J lost 5; bases outside the gene matches: 4. This CDR3 is CASSLGRGGKETQYF. CDR3 nucleotide sequence: TGTGCCAGCAGCTTAGGGCGGGGGGGCAAGGAGACCCAGTACTTC.

This clone was seen a few times. The genes are TRBV5-1 and TRBJ2-5; 7 bases align to TRBD1. The CDR3 has 14 residues. J lost 5 bases, V lost 3 bases, and 7 bases had no gene match. Germline V gene lookup returns CDR1 SGHRS and CDR2 YFSETQ. The CDR3 sequence: CASSSGRGTETQYF. The CDR3 coding sequence is TGCGCCAGCAGCTCCGGCAGGGGGACGGAGACCCAGTACTTC.

The CDR3 sequence is CASSEKGSNQPQHF. CDR3 in DNA: TGTGCCAGCAGTGAAAAAGGGAGTAATCAGCCCCAGCATTTT. The chain carries TRBV6-1 and TRBJ1-5; D remains unclear. Trimming cost V 2 bases and J 4 bases, with 9 bases left between them. Germline V gene lookup returns CDR1 MNHNS and CDR2 SASEGT. CDR3 length equals 14 residues.

There are a few counts of this clone. In DNA, the CDR3 is TGTGCCATCAGTGATTCCAGCTACGAGCAGTACTTC. Encoded protein: CAISDSSYEQYF. The gene calls are TRBV10-3 and TRBJ2-7; D remains unclear. Germline V CDR1 and CDR2: ENHRY, SYGVKD. The CDR3 extends over 12 amino acids. Trimming left V 3 bases short and J 3 bases short, with 6 bases between.

A note on this clone: A read error may produce the germline difference seen at one junction end. The rearrangement joins TRBV4-1 to TRBJ1-1; 10 bases fit TRBD1. This CDR3 spans 15 amino acids. From germline, CDR1 is MGHRA and CDR2 YSYEKL. DNA of the CDR3: TGCACCAGCAGCCCCAGGGACAGGGGGAACACTGAAGCTTTCTTT. Its protein product is CTSSPRDRGNTEAFF.

Only a few counts were recorded for this clone. This chain joins TRBV4-2 and TRBJ2-7, with 8 nucleotides matching TRBD1. CDR1 is LGHNA, CDR2 YNFKEQ, per germline. Unmatched junction bases numbered 7, after V lost 3 bases and J lost 3 bases. The CDR3 runs 15 residues. The CDR3 is CASSHRTGIDYEQYF. As DNA, the CDR3 is TGTGCCAGCAGCCATAGGACAGGGATAGACTACGAGCAGTACTTC.

The genes are TRBV10-3 and TRBJ1-2; 7 bases agree with TRBD1. Trimming removed 5 bases from V and 6 bases from J; junction bases left unmatched: 6. This CDR3 spans 13 amino acids. Germline V gene data show CDR1 as ENHRY and CDR2 as SYGVKD. CDR3 in DNA: TGTGCCATCAGTCCCGGGACAGCGGATGGCTACACCTTC. Amino acids: CAISPGTADGYTF.

The chain employs TRBV4-1 and TRBJ1-1; weak D call: TRBD1 (5 bases). The CDR3 sequence is 14 residues long. Germline lookup yields CDR1 MGHRA and CDR2 YSYEKL. The V and J ends lost 0 bases and 5 bases respectively, with 10 bases between them. Written as DNA, the CDR3 is TGCGCCAGCAGCCAAGAAGGGGAACGGACTGAAGCTTTCTTT. Amino acids: CASSQEGERTEAFF.

This clone was seen just once. The chain carries TRBV21-1 and TRBJ1-2; TRBD1, as called in the table, went unchecked against the DNA. TRBV21-1 is labeled a pseudogene. This CDR3 contains 17 residues. The CDR3: CASSKGGTGGDNYGYTF. The CDR3 DNA is TGTGCCAGCAGCAAGGGGGGTACAGGGGGCGATAACTATGGCTACACCTTC.

The chain has TRBV7-2 and TRBJ2-7; 10 nucleotides match TRBD2. Germline CDR1 SGHTA, CDR2 FQGNSA. V lost 1 base to trimming and J lost 0 bases; unmatched junction nucleotides: 9. The CDR3 totals 18 residues. CDR3 sequence: CASSLGRTSGFLSYEQYF. The CDR3 DNA reads as TGTGCCAGCAGCTTAGGCAGGACTAGCGGATTTCTCTCCTACGAGCAGTACTTC.

The V gene is TRBV18, the J gene TRBJ1-6; 8 bases align to TRBD1. Germline V lookup: CDR1 KGHSH, CDR2 LQKENI. The CDR3 loop spans 14 amino acids. The junction had 5 bases not matched to a gene; V was cut back by 3 bases and J by 10 bases. The CDR3 DNA sequence: TGTGCCAGCTCACCCGGACAGGGTTGGTCACCCCTCCACTTT. Its protein is CASSPGQGWSPLHF. Full variable domain (missing parts from reference TRBV18 and TRBJ1-6): NAGVMQNPRHLVRRRGQEARLRCSPMKGHSHVYWYRQLPEEGLKFMVYLQKENIIDESGMPKERFSAEFPKEGPSILRIQQVVRGDSAAYFCASSPGQGWSPLHFGNGTRLTVT.

The chain joins TRBV30 to TRBJ2-7; D gene uncertain. Trimming shortened V by 3 bases and J by 7 bases, and 10 bases separated the two germline ends. The CDR3 is 11 residues long. Germline lookup yields CDR1 GTSNPN and CDR2 SVGIG (reference sequence). This chain's CDR3 is CAWSVKSEQYF. CDR3 DNA: TGTGCCTGGAGCGTAAAATCTGAGCAGTACTTC. The entire variable domain, with the rest obtained from reference TRBV30 and TRBJ2-7, is as follows: SQTIHQWPATLVQPVGSPLSLECTVEGTSNPNLYWYRQAAGRGLQLLFYSVGIGQISSEVPQNLSASRPQDRQFILSSKKLLLSDSGFYLCAWSVKSEQYFGPGTRLTVT.

The chain has TRBV6-1 and TRBJ2-7; the match to TRBD2 covers 9 bases. This CDR3 has 15 residues. Germline V lookup: CDR1 MNHNS, CDR2 SASEGT. Trimming at V came to 7 bases and at J to 0 bases, leaving 7 bases not matched to a gene. CDR3 residues: CASIELAGFSYEQYF. DNA for the CDR3: TGTGCCAGCATCGAACTAGCGGGCTTCTCCTACGAGCAGTACTTC.

V gene TRBV5-5 combines with J gene TRBJ1-5; D gene uncertain. The CDR3 runs to 14 residues. Germline assignment: CDR1 SGHKS and CDR2 YYEKEE (reference sequence). The germline V and J ends were trimmed by 1 base and 3 bases, with 8 bases remaining between them. The CDR3, as DNA: TGTGCCAGCAGCTTGCGCAGAAACAATCAGCCCCAGCATTTT. Translated: CASSLRRNNQPQHF.

The chain employs TRBV6-5 and TRBJ2-5, with TRBD2 matching 8 bases. This CDR3 has 15 amino acids. Germline lookup yields CDR1 MNHEY and CDR2 SVGAGI. V lost 0 bases, J lost 4 bases, and 4 bases stayed unmatched. The CDR3 protein is CASSYSRGGIETQYF. The CDR3 coding sequence is TGTGCCAGCAGTTACTCACGGGGGGGGATAGAGACCCAGTACTTC.

This clone has only one observation. The chain is built from TRBV28 and TRBJ2-1; TRBD2 aligns across 12 bases. This CDR3 region has 15 residues. Germline CDR1 is MDHEN and CDR2 is SYDVKM. Trimming cost V 10 bases and J 14 bases; bases outside gene matches: 18. The CDR3 reads CATLGLAGPLSGEFF. Written as DNA, the CDR3 is TGTGCCACTCTCGGACTAGCGGGACCCTTAAGCGGGGAGTTCTTC.

This clone has only a few counts. The chain links TRBV7-9 to TRBJ1-1, with D possibly being TRBD1 (6 bases). Deletions cut 7 bases from V and 4 bases from J, with 16 bases between. Germline values: CDR1 SEHNR, CDR2 FQNEAQ (reference sequence). The CDR3 runs to 14 residues. In nucleotides, the CDR3 is TGTGCCAGCAACGAAAGGGGGAAAAGCACTGAAGCTTTCTTT. It codes for CASNERGKSTEAFF.

This sequence joins TRBV27 and TRBJ1-1; TRBD1 agrees at 8 bases. Germline-derived CDR1 and CDR2 are MNHEY and SMNVEV (reference sequence). The V segment lost 6 bases and the J segment 1 base; nucleotides outside the gene matches: 10. The CDR3 is made up of 16 amino acids. CDR3 loop: CASSPWTGKSNTEAFF. As DNA, the CDR3 is TGTGCCAGCAGCCCCTGGACAGGGAAGTCGAACACTGAAGCTTTCTTT.

The chain recombines TRBV10-1 with TRBJ2-3; 9 bases are a match to TRBD2. From germline, CDR1 is WNHNN and CDR2 SYGVQD (reference sequence). The J segment lost 4 bases and the V segment lost 5 bases, leaving 10 bases of the junction unmatched. This CDR3 contains 16 residues. CDR3: CASSSRVAGVPDTQYF. The DNA of the CDR3 is TGCGCCAGCAGTTCCAGGGTAGCGGGGGTTCCAGATACGCAGTATTTT.

The chain is built from TRBV25-1 and TRBJ2-5, with a tentative D call TRBD2 (6 bases). The CDR3 has 15 amino acids. CDR1 and CDR2 from the germline V gene are MGHDK and SYGVNS. V was shortened by 6 bases and J by 4 bases, with 18 bases between the two germline ends. CDR3 coding DNA: TGTGCCAGCAGCCCCTCGGACGGGGGACGAGAGACCCAGTACTTC. It encodes CASSPSDGGRETQYF.

In this sample, this clone turned up once. This chain's CDR3 is CATSRDGAGSGGRDTQYF. The CDR3 bases are TGTGCCACCAGCAGAGATGGGGCAGGTTCCGGAGGGAGAGATACGCAGTATTTT. The rearrangement links TRBV15 to TRBJ2-3; a weak D match, TRBD2 (6 bases). From germline, CDR1 is LNHNV and CDR2 YYDKDF (reference sequence). The length of the CDR3 is 18 residues. Trimming removed 0 bases at V and 5 bases at J, with 21 bases between.

To note about this clone: An end of the junction does not agree with germline; a read error may underlie this. The chain links TRBV28 to TRBJ2-7; D may be TRBD2 (5 bases). The CDR3 totals 11 residues. Germline-derived CDR1 and CDR2 are MDHEN and SYDVKM. CDR3 sequence reads: CASSLWREQYF. CDR3 DNA: TGTGCCAGCAGTTTATGGAGGGAGCAATACTTC.

J is TRBJ2-2 and V is TRBV7-8; no definite D call. Germline V CDR1 and CDR2: SGHVS, FQNEAQ. This CDR3 spans 13 amino acids. V lost 5 bases to trimming and J lost 7 bases, with 11 bases between them. The CDR3, as DNA: TGTGCCAGCAGCCTAGTGGCTGTCGGGGAGCTGTTTTTT. Protein sequence: CASSLVAVGELFF.

This rearrangement joins TRBV15 to TRBJ1-1; 8 bases align to TRBD1. This CDR3 has 17 residues. J gave up 11 bases and V 1 base, and 18 bases lay outside the gene matches. CDR1 is LNHNV and CDR2 is YYDKDF in the germline V gene (reference sequence). CDR3 coding DNA: TGTGCCACCAGCAGAGCTATCTCGACAGGGGCCATTCTGGGTGCTTTCTTT. Residues: CATSRAISTGAILGAFF.

The count of this clone is one. This chain joins TRBV19 and TRBJ1-5; 9 positions agree with TRBD1. The germline gives CDR1 LNHDA, CDR2 SQIVND (reference sequence). The J segment lost 6 bases and the V segment lost 3 bases, leaving 6 bases of the junction unmatched. The CDR3 loop spans 15 amino acids. The CDR3 DNA is TGTGCCAGTAGTATCCAGGACAGGGGATCTCAGCCCCAGCATTTT. Its translation: CASSIQDRGSQPQHF.

In this sample, this clone turned up a few times. This chain uses TRBV2 with TRBJ2-3; D possibly corresponds to TRBD2 (5 bases). Germline V lookup: CDR1 SNHLY, CDR2 FYNNEI. V shed 7 bases and J shed 2 bases, with 10 bases lying between them. The CDR3 is made up of 13 amino acids. In nucleotides, the CDR3 is TGTGCCAGCAAAAGGACTTACACAGATACGCAGTATTTT. This codes for CASKRTYTDTQYF.

The chain uses TRBV4-1 and TRBJ1-5, with a weak D call TRBD1 (6 bases). Trimming cost V 9 bases and J 0 bases, with 12 bases left between them. CDR1 is MGHRA, CDR2 YSYEKL, per germline. This CDR3 is built from 14 residues. CDR3 DNA: TGCGCCAGTCGGGACACTTATAGCAATCAGCCCCAGCATTTT. Its translation: CASRDTYSNQPQHF.

The chain combines TRBV7-3 with TRBJ2-3; 13 bases are shared with TRBD2. V dropped 4 bases and J dropped 0; count of bases not matched to a gene: 10. Germline values: CDR1 SGHTA, CDR2 FQGTGA. The CDR3 sequence is 19 residues long. CDR3 region: CASSSRTSGSGISTDTQYF. For the CDR3, the DNA is TGTGCCAGCAGCTCCAGGACTAGCGGGAGTGGTATTAGCACAGATACGCAGTATTTT.

Here the CDR3 DNA reads TGCAGCGTTGCTGGGCAAAAGGATCAGCCCCAGCATTTT. Its translation: CSVAGQKDQPQHF. The rearrangement joins TRBV29-1 to TRBJ1-5; D is ambiguous. Trimming cost V 4 bases and J 5 bases, with 12 bases left between them. The CDR3 contains 13 residues. CDR1 is SQVTM and CDR2 is ANQGSEA in the germline V gene.

The chain couples TRBV9 to TRBJ2-2; 8 positions agree with TRBD1. Germline trimming cut 1 base from V and 4 bases from J; bases unmatched to any gene: 6. The CDR3 length is 16 residues. Germline V gene lookup returns CDR1 SGDLS and CDR2 YYNGEE. The CDR3 sequence: CASSVRTGQGTGELFF. In DNA, the CDR3 is TGTGCCAGCAGCGTACGTACAGGACAGGGCACCGGGGAGCTGTTTTTT.